Described below is a single TCR beta chain sequence and its context. Its antigen is undetermined. TCRdb used MiXCR to reprocess the 5' RACE reads, holding one entry per CDR3 protein. The sample holds about 30,000 distinct CDR3 sequences, approximately 12% seen once. The sample belongs to a study of T-cell memory formation after mild COVID-19. Study summary: Most TCR clusters belonged to a single donor. Overall study findings and caveats: Day 15 to 85 contractors were CD4/CD8 balanced; later expanders leaned CD4+. Clones that contracted clustered mainly in CM and EM if CD4+ and in EMRA if CD8+.

The CDR3 has 15 residues. V dropped 5 bases and J dropped 0 bases, with 11 bases sitting between them. Looked up from germline, CDR1 is LGHNA and CDR2 is YSLEER. The clonotype originates from an adult woman who had mild COVID-19 (a few samples of this study predate the infection). Cell type and time point are not known. J is TRBJ2-1 and V is TRBV4-3, with D possibly called TRBD1 or TRBD2 (5 bases each). Material: PBMCs or a T cell subset sorted from them (not recorded which). The CDR3 DNA sequence: TGCGCCAGCAGCGAGGGGACGGCCTCCTACAATGAGCAGTTCTTC. Protein product: CASSEGTASYNEQFF.